This is a list of T cell receptor beta chains from one sample in a study of blood T cell repertoires in COVID-19. This table comes from immunoSEQ multiplex PCR, and its TCRdb copy is limited to in-frame clones, with some not included. The table includes approximately 400,000 clones, more than 75% detected once. Sequencing input: PBMCs or T cells enriched from blood (not recorded which). These receptor sequences come from a young woman who had recovered from COVID-19. Both conserved end residues are part of each CDR3. D genes are given only for firm matches. Not all rows give a size; the values are once, few, many and, for expanded clones, a class.

J gene: TRBJ1-6; D gene: .; V gene: TRBV18; clone size: once; CDR3 DNA: TGTGCCAGCTCACTTGTGCCCGGGACACGAAATTCACCCCTCCACTTT; CDR3 protein: CASSLVPGTRNSPLHF
J gene: TRBJ1-5; D gene: .; V gene: TRBV9; clone size: once; CDR3 DNA: TGTGCCAGCAGCGTCTCCGGGAATGACAATCAGCCCCAGCATTTT; CDR3 protein: CASSVSGNDNQPQHF
J gene: TRBJ1-2; D gene: .; V gene: TRBV6-6; clone size: once; CDR3 DNA: TGTGCCAGCACCACCTATCAGGGGAACTATGGCTACACCTTC; CDR3 protein: CASTTYQGNYGYTF
J gene: TRBJ2-3; D gene: TRBD2; V gene: TRBV27; clone size: .; CDR3 DNA: TGTGCCAGCAGTTCCTTAGGCGGGGGGGGTACAGATACGCAGTATTTT; CDR3 protein: CASSSLGGGGTDTQYF
J gene: TRBJ1-5; D gene: .; V gene: TRBV28; clone size: few; CDR3 DNA: TGTGCCAGCAGTCTATCCGGGGGGGGCGGCCAGCCCCAGCATTTT; CDR3 protein: CASSLSGGGGQPQHF
J gene: TRBJ2-3; D gene: .; V gene: TRBV2; clone size: .; CDR3 DNA: TGTGCCAGCAGTGAGGCCATGAGACGGGTAGATACGCAGTATTTT; CDR3 protein: CASSEAMRRVDTQYF
J gene: TRBJ1-5; D gene: .; V gene: TRBV30; clone size: .; CDR3 DNA: TGTGCCTGGAGTTTACTGTCCAATCAGCCCCAGCATTTT; CDR3 protein: CAWSLLSNQPQHF
J gene: TRBJ1-4; D gene: .; V gene: TRBV7-9; clone size: .; CDR3 DNA: TGTGCCACCGACACCGCAACTAATGAAAAACTGTTTTTT; CDR3 protein: CATDTATNEKLFF
J gene: TRBJ2-7; D gene: TRBD2; V gene: TRBV9; clone size: .; CDR3 DNA: TGTGCCAGCAGCGAAGGGACTAGCGGGGGCGGTTACGAGCAGTACTTC; CDR3 protein: CASSEGTSGGGYEQYF
J gene: TRBJ1-4; D gene: TRBD1; V gene: TRBV7-2; clone size: once; CDR3 DNA: TGTGCCAGCAGCTCCTACTGGACAGGGAGAGAACTGTTTTTT; CDR3 protein: CASSSYWTGRELFF
J gene: TRBJ1-1; D gene: .; V gene: TRBV6-4; clone size: .; CDR3 DNA: TGTGCCAGCAGCCGAGAGCGGGGGACTGAAGCTTTCTTT; CDR3 protein: CASSRERGTEAFF
J gene: TRBJ2-1; D gene: .; V gene: TRBV6-2/TRBV6-3; clone size: .; CDR3 DNA: TGTGCCAGCAGCGCCACTAGTTTCAATGAGCAGTTCTTC; CDR3 protein: CASSATSFNEQFF
J gene: TRBJ1-6; D gene: TRBD1; V gene: TRBV25-1; clone size: .; CDR3 DNA: TGTGCCAGCAGTGGGGACCTGGGACAGGGGTATTCACCCCTCCACTTT; CDR3 protein: CASSGDLGQGYSPLHF
J gene: TRBJ1-1; D gene: TRBD1; V gene: TRBV6-5; clone size: few; CDR3 DNA: TGTGCCAGCATCGTAAACAGGGGGCCAAAGACTGAAGCTTTCTTT; CDR3 protein: CASIVNRGPKTEAFF
J gene: TRBJ1-2; D gene: TRBD1; V gene: TRBV10-3; clone size: .; CDR3 DNA: TGTGCCATCAGCCAAGGGACAGGGAGAGGCTACACCTTC; CDR3 protein: CAISQGTGRGYTF
J gene: TRBJ1-2; D gene: .; V gene: TRBV5-1; clone size: .; CDR3 DNA: TGCGCCAGCAGGGCTGATGGGGCGATCGGCTATGGCTACACCTTC; CDR3 protein: CASRADGAIGYGYTF
J gene: TRBJ1-2; D gene: TRBD1; V gene: TRBV9; clone size: .; CDR3 DNA: TGTGCCAGCAGCGTCACAGGGGGCGAAGGGTATGGCTACACCTTC; CDR3 protein: CASSVTGGEGYGYTF
J gene: TRBJ2-7; D gene: TRBD1; V gene: TRBV4-1; clone size: .; CDR3 DNA: TGCGCCAGCAGTTCCGACAGGGCCCCCTTCCCCTCCGAGCAGTACTTC; CDR3 protein: CASSSDRAPFPSEQYF
J gene: TRBJ1-2; D gene: .; V gene: TRBV5-8; clone size: .; CDR3 DNA: TGTGCCAGCAGCTTGATGGGCTCGAACTATGGCTACACCTTC; CDR3 protein: CASSLMGSNYGYTF
J gene: TRBJ2-7; D gene: .; V gene: TRBV30; clone size: few; CDR3 DNA: TGTGCCTGGAATAGCGGAGGCTACGAGCAGTACTTC; CDR3 protein: CAWNSGGYEQYF
J gene: TRBJ1-2; D gene: .; V gene: TRBV3-1/TRBV3-2; clone size: .; CDR3 DNA: TGTGCCAGCAGCCAAGAGCGGAGCACCTTCTATGGCTACACCTTC; CDR3 protein: CASSQERSTFYGYTF
J gene: TRBJ1-1; D gene: TRBD1; V gene: TRBV10-3; clone size: .; CDR3 DNA: TGTGCCATCAGTGAGCCGACAGGGGGCCCTGAAGCTTTCTTT; CDR3 protein: CAISEPTGGPEAFF
J gene: TRBJ1-6; D gene: .; V gene: TRBV5-1; clone size: once; CDR3 DNA: TGCGCCAGCAGCTTGGAGGGCCCGGGGAGCAATTCACCCCTCCACTTT; CDR3 protein: CASSLEGPGSNSPLHF
J gene: TRBJ2-5; D gene: TRBD1; V gene: TRBV7-2; clone size: .; CDR3 DNA: TGTGCCAGCAGCCCACAGGGGGGAGAGACCCAGTACTTC; CDR3 protein: CASSPQGGETQYF
J gene: TRBJ1-6; D gene: .; V gene: TRBV6-4; clone size: few; CDR3 DNA: TGTGCCAGCAGAATGGACAGTTCAAATTCACCCCTCCACTTT; CDR3 protein: CASRMDSSNSPLHF
J gene: TRBJ1-5; D gene: .; V gene: TRBV28; clone size: .; CDR3 DNA: TGTGCCAGCAGTTTAACCGGGACACTGGGCAATCAGCCCCAGCATTTT; CDR3 protein: CASSLTGTLGNQPQHF
J gene: TRBJ1-6; D gene: TRBD1; V gene: TRBV9; clone size: .; CDR3 DNA: TGTGCCAGCAGCGCAAGACAGGGTGAGAATTCACCCCTCCACTTT; CDR3 protein: CASSARQGENSPLHF
J gene: TRBJ2-5; D gene: .; V gene: TRBV6-5; clone size: .; CDR3 DNA: TGTGCCAGCAGTCGACAGGCTGAAGAGACCCAGTACTTC; CDR3 protein: CASSRQAEETQYF
J gene: TRBJ2-1; D gene: TRBD2; V gene: TRBV11-3; clone size: .; CDR3 DNA: TGTGCCAGCAGTGCGGGGGGGCCCTACAATGAGCAGTTCTTC; CDR3 protein: CASSAGGPYNEQFF
J gene: TRBJ1-3; D gene: .; V gene: TRBV6-5; clone size: .; CDR3 DNA: TGTGCGTCCTCGAGTCGCTCTGGAAACACCATATATTTT; CDR3 protein: CASSSRSGNTIYF
J gene: TRBJ2-5; D gene: .; V gene: TRBV5-4; clone size: .; CDR3 DNA: .; CDR3 protein: CASSLEVTVGTGINF
J gene: TRBJ2-5; D gene: TRBD2; V gene: TRBV9; clone size: .; CDR3 DNA: TGTGCCAGCAGCACTAGCGGGGGACACCAAGAGACCCAGTACTTC; CDR3 protein: CASSTSGGHQETQYF
J gene: TRBJ2-3; D gene: .; V gene: TRBV29-1; clone size: .; CDR3 DNA: TGCAGCGCGTACGGAGGAGATACGCAGTATTTT; CDR3 protein: CSAYGGDTQYF
J gene: TRBJ2-7; D gene: TRBD1; V gene: TRBV7-9; clone size: .; CDR3 DNA: TGTGCCAGCAGCTTGGGGACAGGCCTCTCCTACGAGCAGTACTTC; CDR3 protein: CASSLGTGLSYEQYF
J gene: TRBJ1-6; D gene: .; V gene: TRBV21-1; clone size: .; CDR3 DNA: TGTGCCAGCAGCAACTCCCACGGACAGGGCTGGGGTTCACCCCTCCACTTT; CDR3 protein: CASSNSHGQGWGSPLHF
J gene: TRBJ1-1; D gene: .; V gene: TRBV7-9; clone size: .; CDR3 DNA: TGTGCCAGCAGCTCCCTCCCTGCTGAAGCTTTCTTT; CDR3 protein: CASSSLPAEAFF
J gene: TRBJ2-1; D gene: .; V gene: TRBV6-5; clone size: .; CDR3 DNA: TGTGCCAGCAGTTACACGAGAATAACTGAGCAGTTCTTC; CDR3 protein: CASSYTRITEQFF
J gene: TRBJ2-2; D gene: TRBD1; V gene: TRBV28; clone size: .; CDR3 DNA: TGTGCCAGCAGTTTCTCGACAGGGATAACCGGGGAGCTGTTTTTT; CDR3 protein: CASSFSTGITGELFF
J gene: TRBJ1-3; D gene: .; V gene: TRBV5-1; clone size: .; CDR3 DNA: TGCGCCAGCAGTTTTACTCGAGGATCTGGAAACACCATATATTTT; CDR3 protein: CASSFTRGSGNTIYF
J gene: TRBJ1-6; D gene: TRBD1; V gene: TRBV7-8; clone size: .; CDR3 DNA: TGTGCCAGCAGACAGGACAGGGGGCATTCACCCCTCCACTTT; CDR3 protein: CASRQDRGHSPLHF
J gene: TRBJ1-2; D gene: TRBD1; V gene: TRBV4-1; clone size: .; CDR3 DNA: TGCGCCAGCAGCCATATGACAGGGAACTATGGCTACACCTTC; CDR3 protein: CASSHMTGNYGYTF
J gene: TRBJ1-2; D gene: TRBD1; V gene: TRBV10-3; clone size: .; CDR3 DNA: TGTGCCATCAGTGAGCGGACAGGTTCTAACTATGGCTACACCTTC; CDR3 protein: CAISERTGSNYGYTF
J gene: TRBJ2-2; D gene: .; V gene: TRBV29-1; clone size: .; CDR3 DNA: TGCAGCGTTGAAGCACCCAGGGTAATGAGAACCGGGGAGCTGTTTTTT; CDR3 protein: CSVEAPRVMRTGELFF